The rows below give T cell receptor beta chains drawn from one sample of a study of blood T cells in healthy people across ages. TCRdb re-called the 5' RACE reads with MiXCR, one entry per CDR3 protein. This table holds 700,000 to 850,000 distinct CDR3 sequences, 53% found once. Input material: blood. The receptors come from a man at least 80 years old in good health. CDR3s include the opening cysteine and the closing phenylalanine or tryptophan. The order of the fields is J gene, V gene, clone size, CDR3 protein. Expanded clones are given a class, and other clones once, few, many or no size at all.

J gene: TRBJ2-1
V gene: TRBV29-1
clone size: many
CDR3 protein: CSYSPSGRGDEQFF

J gene: TRBJ2-7
V gene: TRBV20-1
clone size: NA
CDR3 protein: CSPNLADRYEQYF

J gene: TRBJ2-7
V gene: TRBV25-1
clone size: few
CDR3 protein: CASSPRGSSYEQYF

J gene: TRBJ2-5
V gene: TRBV4-1
clone size: NA
CDR3 protein: CASSPPSGVASGEETQYF

J gene: TRBJ2-3
V gene: TRBV5-1
clone size: NA
CDR3 protein: CASSLVQVGTDTQYF

J gene: TRBJ1-1
V gene: TRBV29-1
clone size: NA
CDR3 protein: CSVRSGNTEAFF

J gene: NA
V gene: TRBV28
clone size: once
CDR3 protein: CASGTSGFYEQYF

J gene: TRBJ2-7
V gene: TRBV3-1
clone size: NA
CDR3 protein: CASSALTGQPYEQYF

J gene: NA
V gene: TRBV7-2
clone size: NA
CDR3 protein: CASSWGAGIGYEQYF

J gene: TRBJ1-1
V gene: TRBV3-1
clone size: NA
CDR3 protein: CASSQLGYSEAFF

J gene: TRBJ2-7
V gene: TRBV3-1
clone size: many
CDR3 protein: CASSQSPGGTEQYF

J gene: TRBJ2-1
V gene: TRBV28
clone size: few
CDR3 protein: CASQTSGRLQFF

J gene: TRBJ2-4
V gene: TRBV24-1
clone size: NA
CDR3 protein: CATASGRAGNEQYF

J gene: TRBJ2-1
V gene: TRBV7-9
clone size: few
CDR3 protein: CASSSGLAENYEQFF

J gene: TRBJ1-5
V gene: TRBV2
clone size: NA
CDR3 protein: CASSERPTTNQPQHF

J gene: TRBJ2-1
V gene: TRBV5-1
clone size: few
CDR3 protein: CASSPGTSGAHNEQFF

J gene: TRBJ1-5
V gene: TRBV20-1
clone size: NA
CDR3 protein: CSARRDRGSNQPQHF

J gene: TRBJ1-4
V gene: TRBV3-1
clone size: NA
CDR3 protein: CASSQRGTNEKLFF

J gene: TRBJ2-4
V gene: TRBV29-1
clone size: NA
CDR3 protein: CSVIGKEQYF

J gene: TRBJ2-3
V gene: TRBV11-2
clone size: NA
CDR3 protein: CVSSLGTAAAGRYAYF

J gene: TRBJ2-1
V gene: TRBV7-3
clone size: NA
CDR3 protein: CASSPTADRGGNEQFF

J gene: TRBJ1-2
V gene: TRBV7-9
clone size: few
CDR3 protein: CASTYGGGDYGYTF

J gene: TRBJ2-5
V gene: TRBV20-1
clone size: few
CDR3 protein: CSASEASGGYTSETQYF